This T cell receptor (beta chain) was retrieved from a study of vaccination and CD4 T cells after COVID-19. At the level of the study: Six males and four females, two of them Hispanic, were enrolled as convalescents. The stimulus for the cells was overlapping spike peptides derived from SARS-CoV-2, HCoV-NL63, HCoV-OC43 and HCoV-229E.

About this clonotype itself: Its specificity is not known.

This CDR3 is built from 16 residues. Germline CDR1 and CDR2: MDHEN and SYDVKM. Trimming removed 4 bases from V and 2 bases from J; junction bases left unmatched: 9. Sequence data for DNA of cultured CD4+ T cells were generated by the Oncomine TCR Beta short-read assay. In this case, cultured CD4+ T cells provided the extracted genomic DNA. MiXCR, run by TCRdb on the PCR reads, gives a single entry per CDR3 protein. The data contain 9,500 to 11,000 distinct CDR3 sequences, 25% to 35% of them singletons. Treatment in this sample: roughly 10-day PBMC culture with coronavirus spike peptide pools or control peptides (ViraFEST assay). Harvesting of the unexposed donor's CD4+ T cells predated the COVID-19 pandemic (2011-2018).

Sequenced: CD4+ T cells from blood, cultured in vitro. The receptor's source is a human donor in good health. J is TRBJ2-3 and V is TRBV28, with 7 bases that match TRBD2. This chain's CDR3 is CASSSGLGTNTDTQYF. The CDR3 nucleotides are TGTGCCAGCAGTTCCGGCCTTGGGACTAACACAGATACGCAGTATTTT.